This paragraph reports one T cell receptor beta chain. Noted treatment: oral pan-JAK inhibitor, 5-10 mg twice daily. Investigators isolated RNA and reverse transcribed it into cDNA to act as the sequencing template. TCRdb keeps only in-frame clones here, not all; method: immunoSEQ multiplex PCR. The data hold under 200,000 clones, with about three fifths observed a single time. This entry belongs to a study of CD8+ T cells in alopecia areata. The germline V gene encodes CDR1 SQVTM and CDR2 ANQGSEA. V lost 4 bases to trimming and J lost 6 bases; unmatched junction nucleotides: 2. The CDR3 has 13 amino acids.

The chain recombines TRBV29-1 with TRBJ2-2; 10 bases agree with TRBD2. The source was CD4+ T cells sorted from blood, collected at week 4, from a patient treated with tofacitinib. The clonotype comes from a human donor with alopecia areata. CDR3 residues: CSVGAGGPGELFF. In nucleotides, the CDR3 is TGCAGCGTTGGAGCGGGGGGGCCCGGGGAGCTGTTTTTT.